This passage covers 7 T cell receptor beta chains from one sample sequenced in a study of blood T cell repertoires in COVID-19 (dated by TCRdb to 2020 to 2021). The library was obtained by the immunoSEQ multiplex PCR assay. TCRdb re-hosts the immuneACCESS table, in-frame sequences only. Its copies lack some clones; in the studies checked, an unresolved V gene accounts for under half of them, and the cause for the rest is not known. The sample records about 210,000 clones, around 82% of which are singletons. The ten largest clonotypes hold 9.5% to 15% of the sample. The specimen was peripheral blood. These receptor sequences come from a middle-aged woman with acute or convalescent COVID-19.

The chain couples TRBV24-1 to TRBJ2-5, with D unresolved. Trimming cost V 3 bases and J 1 base, with 14 bases left between them. This CDR3 has 16 residues. Germline CDR1 is KGHDR and CDR2 is SFDVKD. For the CDR3, the DNA is TGTGCCACCAGTGATACGCGCCTAGGCTCCCAAGAGACCCAGTACTTC. This codes for CATSDTRLGSQETQYF.

The chain combines TRBV7-6 with TRBJ2-2; TRBD2 agrees at 11 bases. This CDR3 is 20 amino acids long. Unmatched junction bases numbered 16, after V lost 1 base and J lost 6 bases. Germline V gene data show CDR1 as SGHVS and CDR2 as FNYEAQ. In nucleotides, the CDR3 is TGTGCCAGCAGCTTAGTCCCACCTATAATTAGCGGGGGGGCACCCGGGGAGCTGTTTTTT. It encodes CASSLVPPIISGGAPGELFF.

This clone was seen ten or more times. The genes are TRBV9 and TRBJ2-2; D remains unclear. The germline V gene has CDR1 SGDLS and CDR2 YYNGEE. The CDR3 runs 14 residues. Trimming removed 1 base from V and 4 bases from J, with 8 bases in between. The CDR3 DNA reads TGTGCCAGCAGCGTATTGAGTGGCACCGGGGAGCTGTTTTTT. Its protein is CASSVLSGTGELFF.

This clone was observed once. This same CDR3 is encoded by further DNA sequences in the sample. CDR3 amino acids: CATSGNRGYTQYF. CDR3 in DNA: TGTGCCACCAGTGGAAACAGGGGATATACGCAGTATTTT. The chain recombines TRBV24-1 with TRBJ2-3; TRBD1 agrees at 7 bases. V lost 5 bases and J lost 7; bases outside the gene matches: 5. CDR1 and CDR2 (germline): KGHDR, SFDVKD. The CDR3 totals 13 residues.

This chain connects TRBV3-1 (or the pseudogene TRBV3-2) to TRBJ2-1; 11 nucleotides align to TRBD2. CDR1 and CDR2 (germline): LGHDT, YNNKEL (reference sequence). The V segment lost 0 bases and the J segment 7 bases; nucleotides outside the gene matches: 11. The CDR3 runs to 18 residues. The CDR3 nucleotides read TGTGCCAGCAGCCAAGAGTGGTTAGCGGGGGGGATCGGGAATGAGCAGTTCTTC. This encodes CASSQEWLAGGIGNEQFF.

The rearrangement links TRBV9 to TRBJ2-3, with a tentative D call TRBD2 (6 bases). Germline CDR1 is SGDLS and CDR2 is YYNGEE. CDR3 size: 19 residues. V was cut by 0 bases and J by 1 base, with 21 bases left in between. CDR3: CASSVGNAPTTRGTDTQYF. The DNA of the CDR3 is TGTGCCAGCAGCGTAGGTAATGCCCCTACGACTAGGGGCACAGATACGCAGTATTTT.

The chain uses TRBV3-1 (or the pseudogene TRBV3-2) and TRBJ1-1; tentative D call: TRBD1 (6 bases). CDR1 is LGHDT, CDR2 YNNKEL, per germline (reference sequence). The V and J ends lost 4 bases and 11 bases respectively, with 23 bases between them. This CDR3 has 15 residues. The CDR3 here is CASSPRSGAAFRAFF. CDR3 in DNA: TGTGCCAGCAGCCCTAGGTCAGGGGCGGCCTTCCGGGCTTTCTTT.